The 6 T cell receptor beta chains below come from one sample, sequenced in a study of OX40 agonist ivuxolimab in advanced cancers. Assay: immunoSEQ multiplex PCR; the TCRdb copy retains only in-frame clones and omits some. The table records fewer than 25,000 clones, over 75% of them present only once. Here the sequenced sample was CD4+ or CD8+ T cells sorted from blood, taken in a trial of the OX40 agonist ivuxolimab. These receptors all come from an adult with an advanced solid tumor such as melanoma, head and neck, liver or kidney cancer.

The chain carries TRBV29-1 and TRBJ1-4; 7 bases map to TRBD1. V lost 1 base to trimming and J lost 8 bases; unmatched junction nucleotides: 10. Germline V gives CDR1 SQVTM, CDR2 ANQGSEA. The CDR3 loop spans 15 amino acids. CDR3 sequence (DNA): TGCAGCGTTGAAGTAAAACAGGGGTGGTACGAAAAACTGTTTTTT. Translation: CSVEVKQGWYEKLFF.

The chain has TRBV19 and TRBJ1-4; no clear D. The germline V gene has CDR1 LNHDA and CDR2 SQIVND (reference sequence). The V end was cut by 1 base, the J end by 5 bases, with 8 bases between. This CDR3 comprises 14 residues. The CDR3 DNA follows: TGTGCCAGTAGTATAGGGTCAGCGAATGAAAAACTGTTTTTT. Its translation: CASSIGSANEKLFF.

This sequence joins TRBV11-2 and TRBJ2-7; possible D gene TRBD1, 6 bases. This CDR3 has 17 residues. The V gene's germline CDR1 is SGHAT and CDR2 FQNNGV. V was shortened by 0 bases and J by 0 bases, with 15 bases between the two germline ends. DNA of the CDR3: TGTGCCAGCAGCTTAGATTGGGGTGTGGGACACTCCTACGAGCAGTACTTC. This gives the protein CASSLDWGVGHSYEQYF.

V is TRBV14 and J is TRBJ1-5; D ambiguous. Trimming shortened V by 1 base and J by 2 bases, and 9 bases separated the two germline ends. Germline V CDR1 and CDR2: SGHDN, FVKESK. The CDR3 runs 15 residues. DNA for the CDR3: TGTGCCAGCAGCCAAGGACCTGGGGGCAATCAGCCCCAGCATTTT. Encoded protein: CASSQGPGGNQPQHF. Together with reference TRBV14 and TRBJ1-5, the CDR3 gives the full variable domain: EAGVTQFPSHSVIEKGQTVTLRCDPISGHDNLYWYRRVMGKEIKFLLHFVKESKQDESGMPNNRFLAERTGGTYSTLKVQPAELEDSGVYFCASSQGPGGNQPQHFGDGTRLSIL.

The chain couples TRBV19 to TRBJ2-1; TRBD2 matches at 8 bases. CDR1 and CDR2 (germline): LNHDA, SQIVND (reference sequence). The V and J ends lost 9 bases and 2 bases, in that order; junction bases with no gene match: 6. The CDR3 length is 14 residues. The CDR3, as DNA: TGTGCCAGCCCAATAGCGGGGCCCTACAATGAGCAGTTCTTC. This codes for CASPIAGPYNEQFF.

Here the CDR3 DNA reads TGTGCCAGCAGCCAGTTTCGCCGTGAAAAACTGTTTTTT. It specifies CASSQFRREKLFF. V is TRBV14 and J is TRBJ1-4; D gene unclear. V was shortened by 3 bases and J by 7 bases, with 9 bases between the two germline ends. The CDR3 consists of 13 residues. In germline, CDR1 is SGHDN, CDR2 FVKESK.